This T cell receptor (beta chain) is drawn from a study of blood T cell repertoires in COVID-19. This CDR3 has 17 amino acids. Unmatched junction bases numbered 16, after V lost 4 bases and J lost 5 bases. Germline lookup yields CDR1 SQVTM and CDR2 ANQGSEA. Here immunoSEQ multiplex PCR was the method, and the copy in TCRdb shows in-frame clones only, minus some. The data hold a few hundred thousand clones, with roughly four fifths observed a single time. All enrollees were roughly 18 to 100 years old and from around 25 US areas. Participant-given clinical history determined each cohort assignment. The clonotype originates from a woman between 50 and 59 years old who had recovered from COVID-19. The V and J genes are TRBV29-1 and TRBJ1-4; 7 nucleotides match TRBD1. The sample was PBMCs or T cells enriched from blood (not recorded which). The DNA for the CDR3 is TGCAGCGTTGCGGGACCTTTGGGGGGACAGAGAAATGAAAAACTGTTTTTT. Its protein is CSVAGPLGGQRNEKLFF.